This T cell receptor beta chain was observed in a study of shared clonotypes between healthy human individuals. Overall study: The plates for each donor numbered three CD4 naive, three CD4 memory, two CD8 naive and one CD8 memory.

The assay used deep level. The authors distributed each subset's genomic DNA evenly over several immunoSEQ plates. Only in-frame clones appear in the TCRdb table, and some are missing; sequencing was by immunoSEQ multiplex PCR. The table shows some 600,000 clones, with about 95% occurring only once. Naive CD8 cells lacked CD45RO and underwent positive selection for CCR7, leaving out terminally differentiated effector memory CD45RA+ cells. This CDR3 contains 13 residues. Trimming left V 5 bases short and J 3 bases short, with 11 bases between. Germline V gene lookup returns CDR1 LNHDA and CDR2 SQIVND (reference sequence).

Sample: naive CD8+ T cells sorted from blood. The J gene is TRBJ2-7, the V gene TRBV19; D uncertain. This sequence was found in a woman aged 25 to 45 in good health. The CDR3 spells CASSFDTLYEQYF. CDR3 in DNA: TGTGCCAGTAGTTTCGACACCCTCTACGAGCAGTACTTC. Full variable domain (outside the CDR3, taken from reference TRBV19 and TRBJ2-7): DGGITQSPKYLFRKEGQNVTLSCEQNLNHDAMYWYRQDPGQGLRLIYYSQIVNDFQKGDIAEGYSVSREKKESFPLTVTSAQKNPTAFYLCASSFDTLYEQYFGPGTRLTVT.